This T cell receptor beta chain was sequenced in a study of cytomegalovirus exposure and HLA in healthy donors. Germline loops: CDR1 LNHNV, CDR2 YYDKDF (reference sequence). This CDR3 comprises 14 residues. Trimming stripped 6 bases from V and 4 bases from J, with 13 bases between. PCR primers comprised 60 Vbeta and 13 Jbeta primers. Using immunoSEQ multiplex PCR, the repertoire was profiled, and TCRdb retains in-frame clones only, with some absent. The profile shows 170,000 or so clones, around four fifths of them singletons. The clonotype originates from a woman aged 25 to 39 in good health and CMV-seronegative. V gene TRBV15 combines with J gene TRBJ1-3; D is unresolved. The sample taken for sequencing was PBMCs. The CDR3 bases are TGTGCCACCAGAGCAACAGTAGGAGGAAACACCATATATTTT. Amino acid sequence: CATRATVGGNTIYF.